The 32 T cell receptor beta chains below all came from one sample that was sequenced in a study of OX40 agonist ivuxolimab in advanced cancers. Using immunoSEQ multiplex PCR, the repertoire was profiled, and TCRdb retains in-frame clones only, with some absent. The table records 50,000 to 65,000 clones, around 88% of them present only once. The sequences come from CD4+ or CD8+ T cells sorted from blood, collected in a trial of the OX40 agonist ivuxolimab. Receptors were obtained from an adult with an advanced solid tumor such as melanoma, head and neck, liver or kidney cancer.

The chain employs TRBV6-5 and TRBJ1-3; D call uncertain. The V end lost 0 bases, the J end lost 0 bases, and 6 bases lay between the germline ends. The germline CDR1 and CDR2 sequences are MNHEY and SVGAGI. The CDR3 totals 15 residues. This chain's CDR3 is CASSYSYSSGNTIYF. In DNA form, the CDR3 reads TGTGCCAGCAGTTACTCGTACAGCTCTGGAAACACCATATATTTT.

The rearrangement links TRBV13 to TRBJ1-3; D gene uncertain. Trimming removed 5 bases at V and 3 bases at J, with 14 bases between. Germline V gene data show CDR1 as PRHDT and CDR2 as FYEKMQ (reference sequence). CDR3 size: 15 residues. In DNA, the CDR3 is TGTGCCAGCAGCAAAACTCGATTTGGTGGAAACACCATATATTTT. Residues: CASSKTRFGGNTIYF.

DNA of the CDR3: TGTGCCAGCAGTAGGACAGGAGGGATAGATACGCAGTATTTT. Residues: CASSRTGGIDTQYF. V usage is TRBV2 and J usage is TRBJ2-3; D might be TRBD1 (7 bases). Trimming removed 5 bases from V and 5 bases from J, with 14 bases in between. CDR1 is SNHLY, CDR2 FYNNEI, per germline. The CDR3 consists of 14 residues.

This sequence joins TRBV5-1 and TRBJ2-5; TRBD1 is a possible D gene (6 bases). The CDR3 is 14 amino acids. The germline V gene encodes CDR1 SGHRS and CDR2 YFSETQ. V was cut by 4 bases and J by 5 bases, with 15 bases left in between. Here the CDR3 reads CASSTSGTHETQYF. The DNA for the CDR3 is TGCGCCAGCAGCACTTCCGGGACACACGAGACCCAGTACTTC.

V usage is TRBV11-2 and J usage is TRBJ2-3; no clear D gene. Germline lookup yields CDR1 SGHAT and CDR2 FQNNGV. CDR3 length equals 16 residues. The V end was cut by 5 bases, the J end by 8 bases, with 23 bases between. CDR3 DNA: TGTGCCAGCAGCCGCTTGAGAGGACCTAACACGGGTACGCAGTATTTT. Its translation: CASSRLRGPNTGTQYF.

The V gene is TRBV5-1, the J gene TRBJ2-7, with 10 bases aligning to TRBD1. Germline lookup yields CDR1 SGHRS and CDR2 YFSETQ. CDR3 length: 14 amino acids. Unmatched junction bases numbered 3, after V lost 3 bases and J lost 3 bases. CDR3 in DNA: TGCGCCAGCAGCTCGACAGGGGGCAGCTACGAGCAGTACTTC. Protein: CASSSTGGSYEQYF.

The chain couples TRBV27 to TRBJ2-5; D is possibly TRBD1 (6 bases). This CDR3 has 13 residues. V was pared by 5 bases and J by 9 bases, with 16 bases between. Germline V lookup: CDR1 MNHEY, CDR2 SMNVEV (reference sequence). The CDR3 DNA follows: TGTGCCAGCAGTCAGACAGGCCCAGTGGCCCAGTACTTC. It yields the protein CASSQTGPVAQYF.

The chain is built from TRBV18 and TRBJ1-1; D is perhaps TRBD1 (6 bases). The CDR3 is 17 amino acids. The V and J ends lost 6 bases and 1 base respectively, with 21 bases between them. CDR1 and CDR2 from the germline V gene are KGHSH and LQKENI. The CDR3 DNA is TGTGCCAGCTCCCCAACCGGAGGGGGGCTAAGGAACACTGAAGCTTTCTTT. This codes for CASSPTGGGLRNTEAFF.

The chain carries TRBV5-1 and TRBJ2-5; D ambiguous. V lost 0 bases, J lost 4 bases, and 7 bases lay in between. This CDR3 region has 13 residues. The germline V gene has CDR1 SGHRS and CDR2 YFSETQ. The CDR3 nucleotides are TGCGCCAGCAGCTTGGAGGCAGCAGAGACCCAGTACTTC. Encoded protein: CASSLEAAETQYF. Full variable domain (missing parts from reference TRBV5-1 and TRBJ2-5): KAGVTQTPRYLIKTRGQQVTLSCSPISGHRSVSWYQQTPGQGLQFLFEYFSETQRNKGNFPGRFSGRQFSNSRSEMNVSTLELGDSALYLCASSLEAAETQYFGPGTRLLVL.

This sequence joins TRBV30 and TRBJ2-4; 8 positions match TRBD1. Germline CDR1 reads GTSNPN; CDR2 reads SVGIG (reference sequence). With 7 bases clipped from V and 8 bases from J, the junction kept 19 bases outside the gene matches. The CDR3 is 16 residues long. Here the CDR3 reads CASTWAGGAFGDIQYF. The CDR3 DNA reads TGTGCCTCGACTTGGGCAGGGGGCGCTTTTGGGGACATTCAGTACTTC.

The chain is built from TRBV7-9 and TRBJ1-5, with D possibly being TRBD1 (6 bases). The CDR3 covers 14 residues. V was pared by 1 base and J by 7 bases, with 11 bases between. Germline-derived CDR1 and CDR2 are SEHNR and FQNEAQ (reference sequence). CDR3 protein: CASSLGTGWQPQHF. In DNA form, the CDR3 reads TGTGCCAGCAGCTTAGGTACAGGGTGGCAGCCCCAGCATTTT.

The gene calls are TRBV5-1 and TRBJ2-5; a possible D gene is TRBD1 (6 bases). From germline, CDR1 is SGHRS and CDR2 YFSETQ. V was cut by 0 bases and J by 1 base, with 13 bases left in between. There are 16 residues in the CDR3. The CDR3 sequence is CASSLGIDRFQETQYF. The CDR3 nucleotides are TGCGCCAGCAGCTTGGGTATAGACAGGTTCCAAGAGACCCAGTACTTC.

The chain employs TRBV4-1 and TRBJ2-1; TRBD2 matches at 15 bases. The V segment lost 0 bases and the J segment 3 bases; nucleotides outside the gene matches: 9. Germline CDR1 is MGHRA and CDR2 is YSYEKL. The CDR3 length is 20 residues. CDR3 sequence: CASSQEGTSGRWSRYNEQFF. The CDR3 DNA is TGCGCCAGCAGCCAAGAGGGGACTAGCGGGAGGTGGAGTCGCTACAATGAGCAGTTCTTC.

The V and J genes are TRBV14 and TRBJ2-2, with a tentative D call TRBD2 (5 bases). The V gene's germline CDR1 is SGHDN and CDR2 FVKESK. Trimming removed 0 bases at V and 5 bases at J, with 10 bases between. The CDR3 spans 15 residues. In DNA form, the CDR3 reads TGTGCCAGCAGCCAAGATTCCCGGAGGACCGGGGAGCTGTTTTTT. It yields the protein CASSQDSRRTGELFF.

The J gene is TRBJ2-5, the V gene TRBV5-1; 9 positions agree with TRBD2. J was trimmed by 5 bases and V by 0 bases; bases with no gene match: 8. The germline gives CDR1 SGHRS, CDR2 YFSETQ. The CDR3 contains 16 residues. CDR3 DNA: TGCGCCAGCAGCTTGGAAATGCGGGGGGGCCGGGAGACCCAGTACTTC. This sequence encodes CASSLEMRGGRETQYF.

This rearrangement joins TRBV7-9 to TRBJ2-5; D may be TRBD2 (5 bases). Germline CDR1 reads SEHNR; CDR2 reads FQNEAQ (reference sequence). Trimming cost V 4 bases and J 5 bases, with 8 bases left between them. The CDR3 extends over 12 amino acids. This CDR3 reads CASSSRRETQYF. The DNA for the CDR3 is TGTGCCAGCAGCTCACGGAGGGAGACCCAGTACTTC.

The V and J genes are TRBV27 and TRBJ1-2; possibly TRBD1 for D (5 bases). With 6 bases removed from V and 8 bases from J, the gap between germline ends came to 22 bases. This CDR3 region has 15 residues. Germline CDR1 MNHEY, CDR2 SMNVEV (reference sequence). Here the CDR3 reads CASRYAGGQLRGYTF. The CDR3 DNA reads as TGTGCCAGCAGATATGCGGGAGGACAACTCAGGGGCTACACCTTC.

J is TRBJ2-3 and V is TRBV27; 12 nucleotides match TRBD2. Germline loops: CDR1 MNHEY, CDR2 SMNVEV (reference sequence). V dropped 5 bases and J dropped 4; count of bases not matched to a gene: 4. The CDR3 has 15 amino acids. CDR3 coding DNA: TGTGCCAGCAGTCTAGCGGGGGGGCAAGCAGATACGCAGTATTTT. It specifies CASSLAGGQADTQYF.

This clone was detected once. The V gene is TRBV30, the J gene TRBJ2-3; 11 nucleotides agree with TRBD1. The germline CDR1 and CDR2 sequences are GTSNPN and SVGIG (reference sequence). The CDR3 extends over 15 amino acids. V dropped 5 bases and J dropped 5; count of bases not matched to a gene: 9. Here the CDR3 reads CAWRRGQGARDTQYF. The CDR3 region has the DNA TGTGCCTGGCGACGCGGACAGGGGGCCCGAGATACGCAGTATTTT.

This clone was seen more than once but under ten times. V and J are TRBV7-9 and TRBJ2-7, with D hard to call. The V gene lost 2 bases and the J gene lost 5 bases, with 4 bases spanning the gap. The CDR3 contains 11 residues. Germline loops: CDR1 SEHNR, CDR2 FQNEAQ (reference sequence). In nucleotides, the CDR3 is TGTGCCAGCAGCTTATCCCACGAGCAGTACTTC. This translates into CASSLSHEQYF.

The chain carries TRBV7-3 and TRBJ1-1; D remains unclear. Germline V CDR1 and CDR2: SGHTA, FQGTGA. CDR3 length equals 13 residues. V shed 2 bases and J shed 2 bases, with 6 bases lying between them. DNA of the CDR3: TGTGCCAGCAGCTTATCCCAAAACACTGAAGCTTTCTTT. Residues: CASSLSQNTEAFF.

This clone was detected once. The chain combines TRBV5-1 with TRBJ2-1; the D gene is possibly TRBD1 (6 bases). Germline lookup yields CDR1 SGHRS and CDR2 YFSETQ. The length of the CDR3 is 14 residues. The V gene lost 4 bases and the J gene lost 8 bases, with 16 bases spanning the gap. CDR3 coding DNA: TGCGCCAGCAGCGATCCTTCTAAGGGGGATGAGCAGTTCTTC. Translated, it gives CASSDPSKGDEQFF.

J is TRBJ2-1 and V is TRBV10-3; the match to TRBD2 covers 11 bases. Losses at the gene ends were 6 bases for V and 5 bases for J; bases not matched to a gene: 15. The CDR3 contains 18 residues. Germline CDR1 ENHRY, CDR2 SYGVKD. CDR3 DNA sequence: TGTGCCATCAGCCCCGGAGGGTCCGGGACTAGCGGCCACAATGAGCAGTTCTTC. It specifies CAISPGGSGTSGHNEQFF.

For this clone: This could be a read error, since a much larger clone is one nucleotide away. V and J are TRBV6-5 and TRBJ2-7; 7 bases line up with TRBD1. The CDR3 has 13 residues. CDR1 is MNHEY and CDR2 is SVGAGI in the germline V gene. Trimming cost V 4 bases and J 2 bases; bases outside gene matches: 2. CDR3 bases: TGTGCCAGCAGTTCGGACAGGACCTACGAGCAGTACTTC. Translating gives CASSSDRTYEQYF.

The rearrangement links TRBV19 to TRBJ2-3; no clear D. Germline CDR1 and CDR2: LNHDA and SQIVND (reference sequence). The CDR3 covers 14 residues. V was cut by 2 bases and J by 2 bases, with 8 bases left in between. The CDR3 sequence is CASSILTATDTQYF. CDR3 nucleotides: TGTGCCAGTAGTATATTGACGGCCACAGATACGCAGTATTTT.

This clone has only one observation. The chain combines TRBV19 with TRBJ1-4; tentatively, D is TRBD1 (5 bases). This CDR3 comprises 14 residues. V was cut by 2 bases and J by 8 bases, with 12 bases left in between. Germline V gene data show CDR1 as LNHDA and CDR2 as SQIVND (reference sequence). CDR3 nucleotides: TGTGCCAGTAGTATAAGAGGGGTGTCCGAAAAACTGTTTTTT. It encodes CASSIRGVSEKLFF.

V usage is TRBV30 and J usage is TRBJ2-3, with 7 bases that match TRBD1. CDR1 and CDR2 (germline): GTSNPN, SVGIG (reference sequence). The junction had 7 bases not matched to a gene; V was cut back by 3 bases and J by 1 base. This CDR3 contains 15 residues. The DNA of the CDR3 is TGTGCCTGGAGGGACCCCACAGGGGGCACAGATACGCAGTATTTT. Protein sequence: CAWRDPTGGTDTQYF.

The gene calls are TRBV7-9 and TRBJ1-6, with TRBD1 as a possible D gene (6 bases). V lost 5 bases, J lost 7 bases, and 12 bases lay in between. The length of the CDR3 is 14 residues. Per the germline V gene, CDR1 is SEHNR and CDR2 is FQNEAQ (reference sequence). DNA for the CDR3: TGTGCCAGCAGCCCCACAGGGCGGAATTCACCCCTCCACTTT. It is translated as CASSPTGRNSPLHF.

This sequence joins TRBV6-5 and TRBJ1-1; 7 bases are shared with TRBD1. V trimming: 5 bases; J trimming: 1 base; junction bases outside the gene matches: 4. The CDR3 runs to 14 residues. Germline assignment: CDR1 MNHEY and CDR2 SVGAGI. The CDR3 here is CASSPGTANTEAFF. The CDR3 DNA follows: TGTGCCAGCAGTCCCGGGACAGCGAACACTGAAGCTTTCTTT.

The gene calls are TRBV5-6 and TRBJ1-6; D might be TRBD1 (5 bases). V was pared by 0 bases and J by 7 bases, with 14 bases between. Germline V gene sequence: CDR1 SGHDT, CDR2 YYEEEE. This CDR3 comprises 16 residues. In nucleotides, the CDR3 is TGTGCCAGCAGCTTGGATGGGGGGGTTTTCAATTCACCCCTCCACTTT. This translates into CASSLDGGVFNSPLHF.

The chain uses TRBV6-6 and TRBJ1-1, with D possibly matching TRBD1 (6 bases). CDR1 is MNHNY and CDR2 is SVGAGI in the germline V gene (reference sequence). V lost 5 bases, J lost 10 bases, and 14 bases lay in between. The CDR3 sequence is 12 residues long. This CDR3 reads CASSTGFQTAFF. As DNA, the CDR3 is TGTGCCAGCAGTACAGGGTTTCAGACAGCTTTCTTT.

This chain uses TRBV18 with TRBJ1-1; TRBD1 might be the D (5 bases). CDR1 is KGHSH and CDR2 is LQKENI in the germline V gene. The CDR3 consists of 15 residues. Trimming pared 2 bases from V and 5 bases from J, leaving 15 bases between. CDR3: CASSPSPGDWTEAFF. For the CDR3, the DNA is TGTGCCAGCTCACCATCTCCGGGGGATTGGACTGAAGCTTTCTTT.